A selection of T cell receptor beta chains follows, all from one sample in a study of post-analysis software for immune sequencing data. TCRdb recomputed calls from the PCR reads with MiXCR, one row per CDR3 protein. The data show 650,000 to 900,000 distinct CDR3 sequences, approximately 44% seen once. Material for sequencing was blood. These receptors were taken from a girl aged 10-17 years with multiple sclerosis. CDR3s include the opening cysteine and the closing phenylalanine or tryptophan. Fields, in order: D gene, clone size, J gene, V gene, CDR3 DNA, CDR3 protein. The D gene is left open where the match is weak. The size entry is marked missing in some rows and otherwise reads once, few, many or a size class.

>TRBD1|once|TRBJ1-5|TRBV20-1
TGCAGTGCTATCCCCGGACAGGACCCAGGGGAACAGCCCCAGCATTTT
CSAIPGQDPGEQPQHF
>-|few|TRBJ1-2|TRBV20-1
TGCAGTGCCAGAGGGAACGATGGCTACACCTTC
CSARGNDGYTF
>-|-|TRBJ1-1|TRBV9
TGTGCCAGCAGCGCCTCCGGGGCGGGGGACACTGAAGCTTTCTTT
CASSASGAGDTEAFF
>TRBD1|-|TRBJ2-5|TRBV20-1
TGCAGTGCTTTGGGGACAGTCCAAGAGACCCAGTACTTC
CSALGTVQETQYF
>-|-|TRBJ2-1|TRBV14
TGTGCCAGCAGCCAAGTCCGCGGATACAATGAGCAGTTCTTC
CASSQVRGYNEQFF
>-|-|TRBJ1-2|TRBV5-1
TGCGCCAGCAGCTTGGCGGGCAGGGACGGCTATGGCTACACCTTC
CASSLAGRDGYGYTF
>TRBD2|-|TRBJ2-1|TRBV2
TGTGCCAGCAGTGGGACTAGCGGGAGAGCAAGGACCTACAATGAGCAGTTCTTC
CASSGTSGRARTYNEQFF
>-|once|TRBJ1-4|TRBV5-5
TGTGCCAGCAGCTTGGGAGGTGGAAAACTGTTTTTT
CASSLGGGKLFF
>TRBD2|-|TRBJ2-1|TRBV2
TGTGCCAGCAGTGAACTGGCCGGGAGGAATGAGCAGTTCTTC
CASSELAGRNEQFF
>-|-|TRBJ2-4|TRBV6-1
TGTGCCAGCAGTGACCGCACAGGAAACATTCAGTACTTC
CASSDRTGNIQYF
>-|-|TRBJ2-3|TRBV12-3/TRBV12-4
TGTGCCAGCAGCGACGCTGGCCGACTAGTTGAGTTAGATACGCAGTATTTT
CASSDAGRLVELDTQYF
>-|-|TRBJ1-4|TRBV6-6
TGTGCCAGCAGTTACCCAAACCCAACTAATGAAAAACGGTTTTTT
CASSYPNPTNEKRFF
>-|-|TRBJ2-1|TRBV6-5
TGTGCCAGCAGCTCCCTTGACGTTTACAATGAGCAGTTCTTC
CASSSLDVYNEQFF
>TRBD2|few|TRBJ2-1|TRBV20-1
TGCAGTGCTAGGGCCGGGACTAGCGGGAGAGGGCAGTTCTTC
CSARAGTSGRGQFF
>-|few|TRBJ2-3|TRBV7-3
TGTGCCAGCAGCTCCCGACTAGGGGGAACAGATACGCAGTATTTT
CASSSRLGGTDTQYF
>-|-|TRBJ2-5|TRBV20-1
TGCAGTGCTAGAGAGTACACCACGAGTCAAGAGACCCAGTACTTC
CSAREYTTSQETQYF
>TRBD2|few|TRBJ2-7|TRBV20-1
TGCAGTGCTAGGGCCGGGACTAGCCCCTACGAGCAGTACTTC
CSARAGTSPYEQYF
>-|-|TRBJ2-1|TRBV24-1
TGTGCCACCAGCGCCTTGGAGGCGGGGACCTACAATGAGCAGTTCTTC
CATSALEAGTYNEQFF
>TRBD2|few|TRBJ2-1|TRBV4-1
TGCGCCAGCAGCCGAGACGTACTAGCGGGAGGGCAGAGCTCCTACAATGAGCAGTTCTTC
CASSRDVLAGGQSSYNEQFF
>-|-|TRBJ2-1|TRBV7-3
TGTGCCAGCAGCTTATCCACGAGCACGTACAATGAGCAGTTCTTC
CASSLSTSTYNEQFF
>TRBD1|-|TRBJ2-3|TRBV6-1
TGTGCCAGCCGACAGGGGGCCAGGACAGATACGCAGTATTTT
CASRQGARTDTQYF
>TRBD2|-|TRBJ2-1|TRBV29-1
TGCAGCGTTGAACCCGGGAGGATGGGGAATGAGCAGTTCTTC
CSVEPGRMGNEQFF
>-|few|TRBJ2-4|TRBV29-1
TGCAGCGCTCTCGGACAGAAAAACATTCAGTACTTC
CSALGQKNIQYF
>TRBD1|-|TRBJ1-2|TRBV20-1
TGCAGTGCTACCATGGACAGGGGAGACTATGGCTACACCTTC
CSATMDRGDYGYTF
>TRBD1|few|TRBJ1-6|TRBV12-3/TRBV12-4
TGTGCCAGCAGTTCCAGACAGGGCCCTAATTCACCCCTCCACTTT
CASSSRQGPNSPLHF
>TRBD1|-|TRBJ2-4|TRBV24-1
TGTGCCACCAGTGATACGACAGGGAAGTACTTC
CATSDTTGKYF
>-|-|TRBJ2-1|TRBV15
TGTGCCACCAGCAGAGACTATGCGGGAACCTACAATGAGCAGTTCTTC
CATSRDYAGTYNEQFF
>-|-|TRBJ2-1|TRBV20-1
TGCAGTGCTAGGGCCGAGGGGCAGTTCTTC
CSARAEGQFF
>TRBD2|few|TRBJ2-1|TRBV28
TGTGCCAGCAGGGGACTAGCGGGAGTGTCCCGTGGGAATGAGCAGTTCTTC
CASRGLAGVSRGNEQFF
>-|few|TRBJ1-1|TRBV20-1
TGCAGTGCTAAAGGACAGCTGAACACTGAAGCTTTCTTT
CSAKGQLNTEAFF
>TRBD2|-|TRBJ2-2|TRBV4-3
TGCGCCAGCAGCCTTGAGGGACTAGCAGACGCGAAAACCGGGGAGCTGTTTTTT
CASSLEGLADAKTGELFF
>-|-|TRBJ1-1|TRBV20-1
TGTAGTGCTAGAGCACCCGGCAGCATGAACACTGAAGCTTTCTTT
CSARAPGSMNTEAFF
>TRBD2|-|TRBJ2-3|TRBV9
TGTGCCAGCAGCGTAGGACTAGCGAACACAGATACGCAGTATTTT
CASSVGLANTDTQYF
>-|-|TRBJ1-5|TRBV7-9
TGTGCCAGCAGCTTAGGTCTCGAGGGCAATCAGCCCCAGCATTTT
CASSLGLEGNQPQHF
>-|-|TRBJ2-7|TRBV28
TGTGCCAGCAGTGCATCGGCGGACGGGGCCTACGAGCAGTACTTC
CASSASADGAYEQYF
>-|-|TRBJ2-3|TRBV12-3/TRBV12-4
TGTGCCAGCAGCCCTCAGGGGGGCTTGCTGGCAGATACGCAGTATTTT
CASSPQGGLLADTQYF
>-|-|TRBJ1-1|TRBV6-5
TGTGCCAGCAGTCCCACCAGGGTTAACACTGAAGCTTTCTTT
CASSPTRVNTEAFF
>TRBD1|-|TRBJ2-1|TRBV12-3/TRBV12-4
TGTGCCAGCAGTCCGTACAGGGGAAATGAGCAGTTCTTC
CASSPYRGNEQFF
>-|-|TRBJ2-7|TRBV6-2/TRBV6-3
TGTGCCAGCAGTTCATATGGGACCGCCGAATCGAACTCCTACGAGCAGTACTTC
CASSSYGTAESNSYEQYF
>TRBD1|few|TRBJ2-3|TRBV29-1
TGCAGCGTTGTTCCCGGGACAGGGGGCTTTGGGACTGTGAGAGATACGCAGTATTTT
CSVVPGTGGFGTVRDTQYF
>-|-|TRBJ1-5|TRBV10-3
TGTGCCATCAGTGATGGGGCGGAGGGTCAGCCCCAGCATTTT
CAISDGAEGQPQHF
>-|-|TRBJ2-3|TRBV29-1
TGCAGCGTTAAACCGGGACCGGCGCAGTATTTT
CSVKPGPAQYF